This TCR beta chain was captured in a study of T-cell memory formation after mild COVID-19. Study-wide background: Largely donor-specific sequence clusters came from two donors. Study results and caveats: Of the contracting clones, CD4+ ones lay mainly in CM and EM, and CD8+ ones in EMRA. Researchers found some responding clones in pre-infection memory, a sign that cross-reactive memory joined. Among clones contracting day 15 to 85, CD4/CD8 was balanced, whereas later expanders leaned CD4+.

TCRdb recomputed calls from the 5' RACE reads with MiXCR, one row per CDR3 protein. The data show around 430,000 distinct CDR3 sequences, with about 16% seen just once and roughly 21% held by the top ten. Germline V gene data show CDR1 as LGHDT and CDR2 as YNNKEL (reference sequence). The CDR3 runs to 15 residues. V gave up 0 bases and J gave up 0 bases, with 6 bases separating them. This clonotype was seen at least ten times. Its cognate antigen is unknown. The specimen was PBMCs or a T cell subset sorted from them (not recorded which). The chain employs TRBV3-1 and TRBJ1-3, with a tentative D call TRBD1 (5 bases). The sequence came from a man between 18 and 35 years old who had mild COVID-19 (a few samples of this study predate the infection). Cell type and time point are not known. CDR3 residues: CASSQEGGSGNTIYF. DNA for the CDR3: TGTGCCAGCAGCCAAGAGGGGGGCTCTGGAAACACCATATATTTT.